These T cell receptor beta chains were read from a single sample in a study of memory CD4+ T cells and cytomegalovirus serostatus. TCRdb keeps only in-frame clones here, not all; method: immunoSEQ multiplex PCR. The data contain about 64,000 clones, approximately 77% of them singletons. The sample taken for sequencing was memory CD4+ T cells from blood. The receptors here all came from an adult in good health and CMV-seronegative. Both conserved end residues are part of each CDR3. The D gene is left open where the match is weak. A row's size may be missing; if present it is once, few, many or a size class.

clone size | D gene | J gene | V gene | CDR3 protein | CDR3 DNA
. | . | TRBJ2-7 | TRBV4-1 | CASSQDVPGSYEQYF | TGCGCCAGCAGCCAAGATGTCCCCGGCTCCTACGAGCAGTACTTC
. | TRBD1 | TRBJ1-1 | TRBV5-1 | CASSLVSGGVNTEAFF | TGCGCCAGCAGCTTGGTTTCAGGGGGAGTGAACACTGAAGCTTTCTTT
. | . | TRBJ2-4 | TRBV19 | CASSGGGVAKNIQYF | TGTGCCAGTAGTGGAGGGGGGGTAGCCAAAAACATTCAGTACTTC
. | . | TRBJ2-4 | TRBV6-1 | CASSEFRVAGSNKNIQYF | TGTGCCAGCAGTGAATTCCGGGTGGCGGGCTCAAACAAAAACATTCAGTACTTC
. | TRBD2 | TRBJ2-1 | TRBV5-1 | CASRSSGGLSYNEQFF | TGCGCCAGCAGGAGTAGCGGGGGCCTCTCCTACAATGAGCAGTTCTTC
. | TRBD2 | TRBJ2-2 | TRBV5-1 | CASSLGTSSLGELFF | TGCGCCAGCAGCTTAGGGACTAGCTCGCTAGGGGAGCTGTTTTTT
. | TRBD2 | TRBJ2-3 | TRBV18 | CASSPPLVGLAGSDTQYF | TGTGCCAGCTCACCACCGTTGGTCGGACTAGCGGGATCAGATACGCAGTATTTT
. | TRBD1 | TRBJ1-2 | TRBV5-4 | CASSLSLGQVYGYTF | TGTGCCAGCAGCTTGTCGCTAGGACAGGTCTATGGCTACACCTTC
. | . | TRBJ1-2 | TRBV28 | CASSLWDGNYGYTF | TGTGCCAGCAGTTTATGGGACGGCAACTATGGCTACACCTTC
. | . | TRBJ1-5 | TRBV19 | CASRPLLGPRLSGQPQHF | TGTGCCAGTAGGCCCTTACTCGGACCCCGCTTGTCAGGTCAGCCCCAGCATTTT
. | . | TRBJ2-1 | TRBV18 | CASSPPPQSDEQFF | TGTGCCAGCTCACCACCCCCCCAGAGTGATGAGCAGTTCTTC
. | TRBD1 | TRBJ1-1 | TRBV7-3 | CASSQGTANQAFF | TGTGCCAGCAGCCAAGGGACAGCTAACCAAGCTTTCTTT
few | TRBD1 | TRBJ1-3 | TRBV29-1 | CSVWDRGAGNTIYF | TGCAGCGTTTGGGACAGGGGAGCTGGAAACACCATATATTTT
once | . | TRBJ1-1 | TRBV5-1 | CASSLTGMNTEAFF | TGCGCCAGCAGCTTGACAGGGATGAACACTGAAGCTTTCTTT
once | . | TRBJ2-1 | TRBV5-4 | CASSRDSSSSYNEQFF | TGTGCCAGCAGCCGGGACTCCTCCAGCTCCTACAATGAGCAGTTCTTC
. | TRBD1 | TRBJ1-3 | TRBV6-5 | CASSQQGTGNTIYF | TGTGCCAGCAGCCAACAGGGGACTGGAAACACCATATATTTT
. | TRBD2 | TRBJ2-1 | TRBV2 | CASRLTSGRATEQFF | TGTGCCAGCAGGCTGACTAGCGGGAGGGCCACTGAGCAGTTCTTC
few | . | TRBJ2-5 | TRBV30 | CAWRRKGSRETQYF | TGTGCCTGGAGGAGGAAGGGCAGTCGAGAGACCCAGTACTTC
few | . | TRBJ1-2 | TRBV11-2 | CASSLGRDYGYTF | TGTGCCAGCAGCTTGGGCAGGGACTATGGCTACACCTTC
once | . | TRBJ2-7 | TRBV5-1 | CASSQDSNQYEQYF | TGCGCCAGCAGCCAAGACTCAAACCAATACGAGCAGTACTTC